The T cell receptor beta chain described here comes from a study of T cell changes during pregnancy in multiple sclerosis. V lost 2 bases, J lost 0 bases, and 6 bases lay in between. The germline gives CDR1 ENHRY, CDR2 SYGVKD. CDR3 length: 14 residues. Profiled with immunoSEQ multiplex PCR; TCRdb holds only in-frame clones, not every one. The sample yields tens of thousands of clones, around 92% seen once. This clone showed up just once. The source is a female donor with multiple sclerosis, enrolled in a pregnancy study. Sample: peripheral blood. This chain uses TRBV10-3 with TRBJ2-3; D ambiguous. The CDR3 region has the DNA TGTGCCATCAGTGAGGTCTCTAGCACAGATACGCAGTATTTT. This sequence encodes CAISEVSSTDTQYF.